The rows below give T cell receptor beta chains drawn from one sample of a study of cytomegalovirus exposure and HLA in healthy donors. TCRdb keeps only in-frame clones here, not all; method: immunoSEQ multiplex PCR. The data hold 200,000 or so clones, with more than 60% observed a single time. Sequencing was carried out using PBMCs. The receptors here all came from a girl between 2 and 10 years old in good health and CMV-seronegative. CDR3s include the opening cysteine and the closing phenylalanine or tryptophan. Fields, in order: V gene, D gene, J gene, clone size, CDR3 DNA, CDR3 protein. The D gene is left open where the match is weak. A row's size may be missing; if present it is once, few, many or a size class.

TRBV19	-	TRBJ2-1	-	TGTGCCAGTAGTAGTGCGTGGGAGCAGTTCTTC	CASSSAWEQFF
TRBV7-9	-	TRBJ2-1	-	TGTGCCAGCAGCTTAGTGGTGGGAGAGGCGAATGAGCAGTTCTTC	CASSLVVGEANEQFF
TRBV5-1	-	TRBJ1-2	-	TGCGCCGTCCCGGGCTATGGCTACACCTTC	CAVPGYGYTF
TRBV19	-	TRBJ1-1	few	TGTGCCAGCGGAGAAGTGGGCGGGGACGCTGAAGCTTTCTTT	CASGEVGGDAEAFF
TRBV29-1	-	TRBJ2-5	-	TGCAGCGTTGAACCGGTGGAGACCCAGTACTTC	CSVEPVETQYF
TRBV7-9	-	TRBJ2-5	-	TGTTCCAGCACACTAGGGGGAGAGACCCAGTACTTC	CSSTLGGETQYF
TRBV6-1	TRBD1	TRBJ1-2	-	TGTGCCAGCAGTATTAGGACAGGGGGGAACTATGGCTACACCTTC	CASSIRTGGNYGYTF
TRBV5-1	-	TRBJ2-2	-	TGCGCCAGCGGCCGAGGGCTGGAGGGTATGATCGGGGAGCTGTTTTTT	CASGRGLEGMIGELFF
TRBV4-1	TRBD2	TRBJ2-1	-	TGCGCCAGCAGCCGAATCTTACGGGGGGGTCCGGGTGAGCAGTTCTTC	CASSRILRGGPGEQFF
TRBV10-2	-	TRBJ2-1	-	TGCGCCAGCAGTGAGTTGGCGGGGGCTTCCTACAATGAGCAGTTCTTC	CASSELAGASYNEQFF